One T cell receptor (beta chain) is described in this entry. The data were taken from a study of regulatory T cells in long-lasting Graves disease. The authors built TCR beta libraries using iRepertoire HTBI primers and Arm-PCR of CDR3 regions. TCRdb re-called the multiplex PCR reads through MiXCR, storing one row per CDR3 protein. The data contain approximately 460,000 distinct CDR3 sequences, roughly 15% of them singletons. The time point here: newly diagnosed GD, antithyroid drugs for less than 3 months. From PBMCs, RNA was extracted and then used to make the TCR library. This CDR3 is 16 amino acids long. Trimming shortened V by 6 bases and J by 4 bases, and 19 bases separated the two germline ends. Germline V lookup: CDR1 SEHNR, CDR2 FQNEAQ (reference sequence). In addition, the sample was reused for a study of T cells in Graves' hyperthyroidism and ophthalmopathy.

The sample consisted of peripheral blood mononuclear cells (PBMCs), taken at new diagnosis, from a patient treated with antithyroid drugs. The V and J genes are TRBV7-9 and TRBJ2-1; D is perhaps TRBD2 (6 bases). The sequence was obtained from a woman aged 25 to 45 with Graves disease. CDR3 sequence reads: CASRHQTGLAYNEQFF. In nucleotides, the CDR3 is TGTGCCAGCAGGCACCAAACGGGACTCGCGTACAATGAGCAGTTCTTC.